The following is a T cell receptor beta chain sequence with its context. This entry comes from a study of blood T cells in healthy people across ages. Germline lookup yields CDR1 DFQATT and CDR2 SNEGSKA (reference sequence). V was cut by 1 base and J by 2 bases, with 6 bases left in between. This CDR3 contains 13 residues. Combining a sample-barcoded 5' primer with a J-beta primer mix, a second PCR ran for roughly 7 to 11 cycles. TCRdb itself ran the 5' RACE reads through MiXCR, one entry per CDR3 protein. Here the sample spans 890,000 or so distinct CDR3 sequences, around 62% being singletons. The rearrangement links TRBV20-1 to TRBJ1-5; no clear D gene. The sequenced sample was blood. The TCR was taken from a man aged 30 to 45 in good health. CDR3 region: CSARGRGNQPQHF. DNA for the CDR3: TGCAGTGCTAGAGGAAGAGGCAATCAGCCCCAGCATTTT.